These 20 T cell receptor beta chains share one sample of origin, sequenced in a study of blood T cells in healthy people across ages. Then a second PCR, running about 6 to 11 cycles, was carried out with a sample-barcoded 5' primer and a J-beta primer mix. TCRdb re-called the 5' RACE reads with MiXCR, one entry per CDR3 protein. This sample has roughly 1,500,000 distinct CDR3 sequences; approximately 42% occur once, and the top ten carry 7.9%. The sequenced material came from blood. The source is a woman aged 18-30 years in good health.

With regard to this clonotype: At one boundary the junction diverges from the germline segment, which might be a read error. The chain uses TRBV4-1 and TRBJ1-4; D uncertain. Germline CDR1 reads MGHRA; CDR2 reads YSYEKL. This CDR3 has 16 amino acids. CDR3 region: CASSQDGRATNEKLFF. The CDR3 DNA follows: TGCGCCAGCAGCCAAGATGGGCGAGCAACTAATGAAAAGCTGTTTTTT.

The chain couples TRBV27 to TRBJ2-7; D may match TRBD1 or TRBD2 (5 bases each). Trimming took off 0 bases at V and 3 bases at J, with 9 bases between the two ends. CDR1 is MNHEY and CDR2 is SMNVEV in the germline V gene (reference sequence). The CDR3 length is 14 residues. CDR3 in amino acids: CASSLSGVYYEQYF. CDR3 DNA: TGTGCCAGCAGTTTATCGGGGGTTTACTACGAGCAGTACTTC.

V usage is TRBV20-1 and J usage is TRBJ2-7, with D tentatively TRBD1 or TRBD2 (5 bases each). Looked up from germline, CDR1 is DFQATT and CDR2 is SNEGSKA (reference sequence). The CDR3 covers 14 residues. V shed 5 bases and J shed 3 bases, with 17 bases lying between them. This CDR3 reads CSARPGGYYYEQYF. The CDR3, as DNA: TGCAGTGCTCGCCCTGGGGGATACTACTACGAGCAGTACTTC.

V usage is TRBV3-1 and J usage is TRBJ2-5; a weak D match, TRBD2 (6 bases). Germline V gene lookup returns CDR1 LGHDT and CDR2 YNNKEL (reference sequence). Trimming stripped 5 bases from V and 13 bases from J, with 20 bases between. The CDR3 runs 13 residues. The CDR3 is CASSSPPGLDMYF. CDR3 DNA: TGTGCCAGCAGCTCACCCCCGGGACTCGATATGTACTTC.

This clonotype was detected ten times or more. This chain links TRBV28 with TRBJ2-7; 12 positions match TRBD2. Germline loops: CDR1 MDHEN, CDR2 SYDVKM. CDR3 length: 17 residues. After removal of 6 bases from V and 3 bases from J, the junction contained 12 bases not matched to a gene. For the CDR3, the DNA is TGTGCCAGCAGCCACCTCTCCCTAGCGGGGGGGCTCTACGAGCAGTACTTC. The encoded protein is CASSHLSLAGGLYEQYF.

This chain joins TRBV11-2 and TRBJ2-5; TRBD2 is a possible D gene (5 bases). Germline CDR1 is SGHAT and CDR2 is FQNNGV. V was cut by 0 bases and J by 5 bases, with 10 bases left in between. This CDR3 is 14 amino acids long. The CDR3 DNA is TGTGCCAGCAGCTTAGAGGCGGGTTGGGAGACCCAGTACTTC. Its translation is CASSLEAGWETQYF.

The genes are TRBV27 and TRBJ1-2; D is possibly TRBD1 (5 bases). V shed 2 bases and J shed 8 bases, with 18 bases lying between them. The CDR3 spans 15 residues. The germline V gene has CDR1 MNHEY and CDR2 SMNVEV (reference sequence). The CDR3 DNA follows: TGTGCCAGCAGTTTAAAGACCCAGGGCCCGGGGGGCTACACCTTC. It specifies CASSLKTQGPGGYTF.

This clonotype was counted many times. The rearrangement joins TRBV25-1 to TRBJ2-3, with D perhaps being TRBD1 or TRBD2 (6 bases each). CDR3 length equals 14 residues. Trimming removed 5 bases at V and 5 bases at J, with 14 bases between. The V gene's germline CDR1 is MGHDK and CDR2 SYGVNS. The CDR3: CASSSRGGGDTQYF. Written as DNA, the CDR3 is TGTGCCAGCAGTTCTCGAGGGGGAGGAGATACGCAGTATTTT. The entire variable domain, with the rest obtained from reference TRBV25-1 and TRBJ2-3, is as follows: EADIYQTPRYLVIGTGKKITLECSQTMGHDKMYWYQQDPGMELHLIHYSYGVNSTEKGDLSSESTVSRIRTEHFPLTLESARPSHTSQYLCASSSRGGGDTQYFGPGTRLTVL.

In its sample, this clonotype was seen a few times. The chain has TRBV9 and TRBJ2-3; 7 bases align to TRBD2. The CDR3 consists of 14 residues. Per germline, CDR1 SGDLS and CDR2 YYNGEE. V dropped 0 bases and J dropped 5; count of bases not matched to a gene: 3. This CDR3 is CASSVAASGDTQYF. In DNA, the CDR3 is TGTGCCAGCAGCGTAGCCGCTAGCGGAGATACGCAGTATTTT. Full variable domain (outside the CDR3, taken from reference TRBV9 and TRBJ2-3): DSGVTQTPKHLITATGQRVTLRCSPRSGDLSVYWYQQSLDQGLQFLIQYYNGEERAKGNILERFSAQQFPDLHSELNLSSLELGDSALYFCASSVAASGDTQYFGPGTRLTVL.

J is TRBJ1-2 and V is TRBV6-5; a weak D match, TRBD1 (5 bases). V was clipped by 8 bases and J by 8 bases, with 9 bases between them. Germline values: CDR1 MNHEY, CDR2 SVGAGI. The CDR3 has 10 residues. The CDR3 bases are TGTGCCAGCTGGGCAGGGGGCTACACCTTC. It codes for CASWAGGYTF.

This clonotype was picked up many times. This chain links TRBV29-1 with TRBJ2-3; TRBD2 aligns across 10 bases. V was pared by 1 base and J by 0 bases, with 7 bases of the junction left unmatched. This CDR3 spans 17 amino acids. Germline CDR1 is SQVTM and CDR2 is ANQGSEA. CDR3 nucleotide sequence: TGCAGCGTTGAAGCTAGCGGGGGTCCTCATAGCACAGATACGCAGTATTTT. This sequence encodes CSVEASGGPHSTDTQYF.

This clonotype has just a few counts. The V gene is TRBV12-3 or TRBV12-4, the J gene TRBJ2-1; D is ambiguous. V was trimmed by 1 base and J by 6 bases, leaving 16 bases between them. CDR3 length: 16 amino acids. The CDR3, as DNA: TGTGCCAGCAGTTTAGACGTAGGAAAGATTAGCAATGAGCAGTTCTTC. Translated, it gives CASSLDVGKISNEQFF.

J is TRBJ1-5 and V is TRBV6-6; tentative D call: TRBD1 (5 bases). This CDR3 has 16 amino acids. The germline V gene has CDR1 MNHNY and CDR2 SVGAGI (reference sequence). V was clipped by 2 bases and J by 5 bases, with 16 bases between them. Here the CDR3 reads CASSYGLGTGHQPQHF. CDR3 coding DNA: TGTGCCAGCAGTTACGGTTTGGGGACCGGGCATCAGCCCCAGCATTTT.

The genes are TRBV7-9 and TRBJ1-2; D not certain. The CDR3 loop spans 14 amino acids. Germline assignment: CDR1 SEHNR and CDR2 FQNEAQ (reference sequence). For the CDR3, the DNA is TGTGCGCCAGCCGGGCAGACCCCTAACTATGGCTACACCTTC. It translates to CAPAGQTPNYGYTF.

This clonotype showed up just a few times. This chain uses TRBV27 with TRBJ2-3; D gene unclear. CDR3 length: 13 amino acids. V dropped 6 bases and J dropped 4 bases, with 11 bases sitting between them. Germline V CDR1 and CDR2: MNHEY, SMNVEV (reference sequence). CDR3 sequence: CASSLTGSDTQYF. CDR3 sequence (DNA): TGTGCCAGCAGCCTCACCGGCTCAGATACGCAGTATTTT.

A note on this clonotype: Just one base apart from a much larger clone, this may be a read error. The rearrangement links TRBV4-1 to TRBJ2-7, with no clear D. The germline V gene has CDR1 MGHRA and CDR2 YSYEKL. This CDR3 spans 13 amino acids. CDR3 coding DNA: TGCGCCGGCAGCCAAGGTCTAGGCTACGAGCAGTACTTC. Translating it yields CAGSQGLGYEQYF.

This rearrangement joins TRBV4-1 to TRBJ2-7, with D tentatively TRBD1 (6 bases). This CDR3 has 13 amino acids. Germline V gene lookup returns CDR1 MGHRA and CDR2 YSYEKL. Between the trimmed V and J ends, which lost 6 bases and 3 bases, there was a span of 12 bases. This CDR3 reads CASSRQADYEQYF. For the CDR3, the DNA is TGCGCCAGCAGTCGACAGGCCGACTACGAGCAGTACTTC.

This sequence joins TRBV7-3 and TRBJ2-1, with a weak D call TRBD2 (7 bases). The CDR3 consists of 16 residues. Germline V gives CDR1 SGHTA, CDR2 FQGTGA. Trimming took 4 bases from V and 0 from J, leaving 13 bases between them. This chain's CDR3 is CASSSSGGNSYNEQFF. Here the CDR3 DNA reads TGTGCCAGCAGCTCATCGGGGGGCAACTCCTACAATGAGCAGTTCTTC. The full variable domain, in which reference TRBV7-3 and TRBJ2-1 provide the parts outside the CDR3, is GAGVSQTPSNKVTEKGKYVELRCDPISGHTALYWYRQSLGQGPEFLIYFQGTGAADDSGLPNDRFFAVRPEGSVSTLKIQRTERGDSAVYLCASSSSGGNSYNEQFFGPGTRLTVL.

This clonotype showed up just once. The chain couples TRBV9 to TRBJ2-4; 10 nucleotides align to TRBD2. The trim removed 3 bases at V and 4 bases at J, leaving 16 bases unmatched. The CDR3 is 19 residues long. Germline V gene data show CDR1 as SGDLS and CDR2 as YYNGEE. This CDR3 is CASSADLGLAVSGKNIQYF. The CDR3 bases are TGTGCCAGCAGCGCCGACCTAGGACTAGCGGTATCGGGTAAAAACATTCAGTACTTC.

This chain connects TRBV5-6 to TRBJ2-7; D possibly matches TRBD1 or TRBD2 (6 bases each). Germline CDR1 reads SGHDT; CDR2 reads YYEEEE. The CDR3 contains 14 residues. Trimming shortened V by 2 bases and J by 3 bases, and 12 bases separated the two germline ends. The CDR3 sequence is CASSLRGGIYEQYF. The CDR3 DNA reads TGTGCCAGCAGCTTACGAGGGGGGATCTACGAGCAGTACTTC. The whole variable domain, filled in from reference TRBV5-6 and TRBJ2-7, reads DAGVTQSPTHLIKTRGQQVTLRCSPKSGHDTVSWYQQALGQGPQFIFQYYEEEERQRGNFPDRFSGHQFPNYSSELNVNALLLGDSALYLCASSLRGGIYEQYFGPGTRLTVT.